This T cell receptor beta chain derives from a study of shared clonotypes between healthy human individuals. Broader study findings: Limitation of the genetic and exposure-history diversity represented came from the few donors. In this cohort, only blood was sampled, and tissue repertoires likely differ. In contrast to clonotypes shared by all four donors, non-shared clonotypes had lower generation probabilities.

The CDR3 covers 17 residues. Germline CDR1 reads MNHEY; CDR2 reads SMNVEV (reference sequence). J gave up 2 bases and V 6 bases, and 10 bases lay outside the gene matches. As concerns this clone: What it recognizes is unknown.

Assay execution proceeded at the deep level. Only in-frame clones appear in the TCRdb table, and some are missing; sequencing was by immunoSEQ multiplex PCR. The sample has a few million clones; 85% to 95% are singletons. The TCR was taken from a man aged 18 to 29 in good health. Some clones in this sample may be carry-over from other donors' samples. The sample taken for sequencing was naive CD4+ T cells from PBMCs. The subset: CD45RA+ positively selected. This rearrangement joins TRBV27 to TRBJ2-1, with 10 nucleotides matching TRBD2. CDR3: CASSPRLAGIAYNEQFF. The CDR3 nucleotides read TGTGCCAGCAGCCCGCGACTAGCGGGCATTGCCTACAATGAGCAGTTCTTC.